This section outlines one TCR beta chain sequence together with its context. Its antigen is unknown. The germline V gene has CDR1 LNHNV and CDR2 YYDKDF (reference sequence). This CDR3 has 13 amino acids. The V and J ends lost 5 bases and 3 bases, in that order; junction bases with no gene match: 3. Vbeta (60) and Jbeta (13) primers were used in the PCR. The assay was immunoSEQ multiplex PCR, and TCRdb's table has in-frame clones only and misses some. Of around 180,000 clones in the sample, less than 85% were seen once. This sample stems from a study of cytomegalovirus exposure and HLA in healthy donors. Study findings and constraints: In a later analysis, compared with equally common non-associated chains, HLA-associated beta chains were more expanded. An analysis done earlier found most TCR beta V segments productive about 90% or about 30% of the time. Reportedly, cytomegalovirus status was diagnosed with high sensitivity and specificity.

The sequenced sample consisted of PBMCs. The J gene is TRBJ1-2, the V gene TRBV15, with 7 bases aligning to TRBD1. The clonotype originates from a man aged 18 to 29 in good health and CMV-seronegative. The DNA of the CDR3 is TGTGCCACCAGCTGGGACAGAGACTATGGCTACACCTTC. Its translation: CATSWDRDYGYTF. Full variable domain (missing parts from reference TRBV15 and TRBJ1-2): DAMVIQNPRYQVTQFGKPVTLSCSQTLNHNVMYWYQQKSSQAPKLLFHYYDKDFNNEADTPDNFQSRRPNTSFCFLDIRSPGLGDTAMYLCATSWDRDYGYTFGSGTRLTVV.